The 14 T cell receptor beta chains reported below all come from one sample, sequenced in a study of CD8 T cells in ankylosing spondylitis. TCRdb re-derived calls from the 5' RACE reads in MiXCR, one entry per CDR3 protein. In the table there are about 64,000 distinct CDR3 sequences, approximately 5.7% of which are singletons. Sequencing used synovial fluid, either unsorted or a sorted T cell fraction (not recorded which). The source is a male donor with ankylosing spondylitis.

This clonotype occurred many times. This chain joins TRBV29-1 and TRBJ1-5; the match to TRBD1 covers 9 bases. V was pared by 4 bases and J by 5 bases, with 6 bases of the junction left unmatched. Germline values: CDR1 SQVTM, CDR2 ANQGSEA. This CDR3 contains 14 residues. CDR3 DNA sequence: TGCAGCGTTGGTGGGGACAGGGTGGATCAGCCCCAGCATTTT. Translation: CSVGGDRVDQPQHF.

There are many counts of this clonotype. The V and J genes are TRBV20-1 and TRBJ1-5, with D tentatively TRBD1 (5 bases). V lost 3 bases and J 4 bases, leaving 13 bases between the germline ends. CDR3 length equals 14 residues. Germline V gene data show CDR1 as DFQATT and CDR2 as SNEGSKA (reference sequence). The CDR3 DNA follows: TGCAGTGCTAGGGGGCCAGGTCCGAATCAGCCCCAGCATTTT. It codes for CSARGPGPNQPQHF.

This clonotype has ten or more counts. The V and J genes are TRBV28 and TRBJ2-7; the D is unclear. V shed 6 bases and J shed 3 bases, with 6 bases lying between them. This CDR3 has 11 amino acids. Germline CDR1 is MDHEN and CDR2 is SYDVKM. This chain's CDR3 is CASSSYYEQYF. The DNA for the CDR3 is TGTGCCAGCAGCTCCTACTACGAGCAGTACTTC. Full variable domain (missing parts from reference TRBV28 and TRBJ2-7): DVKVTQSSRYLVKRTGEKVFLECVQDMDHENMFWYRQDPGLGLRLIYFSYDVKMKEKGDIPEGYSVSREKKERFSLILESASTNQTSMYLCASSSYYEQYFGPGTRLTVT.

This clonotype was picked up many times. The chain carries TRBV5-8 and TRBJ2-3, with D hard to call. V shed 0 bases and J shed 4 bases, with 9 bases lying between them. The CDR3 spans 14 residues. Germline lookup yields CDR1 SGHTS and CDR2 YDEGEE. The DNA of the CDR3 is TGTGCCAGCAGCTTGGAAGGGTCGGCAGATACGCAGTATTTT. As protein: CASSLEGSADTQYF. Based on the CDR3 plus reference TRBV5-8 and TRBJ2-3, the full variable domain is EAGVTQSPTHLIKTRGQQATLRCSPISGHTSVYWYQQALGLGLQFLLWYDEGEERNRGNFPPRFSGRQFPNYSSELNVNALELEDSALYLCASSLEGSADTQYFGPGTRLTVL.

The CDR3 DNA reads as TGCAGTGCTTACCGGGAGCCCTACGAGCAGTACTTC. This translates into CSAYREPYEQYF. The chain links TRBV20-1 to TRBJ2-7; D possibly corresponds to TRBD2 (6 bases). Trimming removed 5 bases from V and 2 bases from J, with 10 bases in between. Per germline, CDR1 DFQATT and CDR2 SNEGSKA (reference sequence). The CDR3 length is 12 residues.

This clonotype appeared a few times. The chain links TRBV29-1 to TRBJ1-2; maybe TRBD1 (6 bases). Germline CDR1 and CDR2: SQVTM and ANQGSEA. V shed 6 bases and J shed 8 bases, with 19 bases lying between them. This CDR3 contains 13 residues. CDR3 DNA sequence: TGCAGCGTAGGTCTGGGGGCAAATCGGGGCTACACCTTC. The encoded protein is CSVGLGANRGYTF.

There are a few counts of this clonotype. The V and J genes are TRBV9 and TRBJ2-1; the match to TRBD2 covers 9 bases. This CDR3 has 15 amino acids. Germline V gene sequence: CDR1 SGDLS, CDR2 YYNGEE. The V and J ends lost 0 bases and 3 bases, in that order; junction bases with no gene match: 1. The CDR3 loop is CASSVGLADYNEQFF. Here the CDR3 DNA reads TGTGCCAGCAGCGTAGGACTAGCGGACTACAATGAGCAGTTCTTC.

CDR3 nucleotide sequence: TGTGCCATCAGTGACTCTGACAGGAGGACCGGGGAGCTGTTTTTT. Protein: CAISDSDRRTGELFF. The chain is built from TRBV10-3 and TRBJ2-2, with TRBD1 as a possible D gene (6 bases). Between the trimmed V and J ends, which lost 3 bases and 5 bases, there was a span of 13 bases. CDR3 length: 15 residues. Germline V CDR1 and CDR2: ENHRY, SYGVKD.

This clonotype has only a few counts. The rearrangement uses TRBV5-1 and TRBJ2-7; D is possibly TRBD1 (6 bases). V lost 2 bases and J lost 3, with 9 bases in between. The germline CDR1 and CDR2 sequences are SGHRS and YFSETQ. This CDR3 is built from 13 residues. The CDR3 nucleotides read TGCGCCAGCAGCTTATGGACAGACTACGAGCAGTACTTC. This gives the protein CASSLWTDYEQYF.

This clonotype was counted only a few times. The chain carries TRBV25-1 and TRBJ2-1, with D possibly TRBD1 on 6 matching bases. V was shortened by 5 bases and J by 10 bases, with 21 bases between the two germline ends. The CDR3 is made up of 15 amino acids. Looked up from germline, CDR1 is MGHDK and CDR2 is SYGVNS. The DNA of the CDR3 is TGTGCCAGCAGTTTACAGGGTGGCCGTGTGTTCGAGCAGTTCTTC. It encodes CASSLQGGRVFEQFF.

This chain links TRBV30 with TRBJ1-1; D might be TRBD1 (5 bases). Per germline, CDR1 GTSNPN and CDR2 SVGIG (reference sequence). The V end lost 4 bases, the J end lost 2 bases, and 11 bases lay between the germline ends. The CDR3 runs to 13 residues. The CDR3 sequence is CAWTIQENTEAFF. DNA for the CDR3: TGTGCCTGGACTATACAGGAAAACACTGAAGCTTTCTTT.

In its sample, this clonotype was seen many times. The chain combines TRBV20-1 with TRBJ2-1; D possibly corresponds to TRBD1 (7 bases). The CDR3 is 14 residues long. V was shortened by 8 bases and J by 7 bases, with 21 bases between the two germline ends. Germline CDR1 DFQATT, CDR2 SNEGSKA (reference sequence). CDR3 nucleotide sequence: TGCAGTCTGCCATACAGGGGACTTTGGAATGAGCAGTTCTTC. Its translation is CSLPYRGLWNEQFF.

The CDR3: CASSYRPSGNVLPDTQYF. DNA for the CDR3: TGTGCCAGCAGTTACCGCCCGTCCGGGAATGTGCTCCCAGATACGCAGTATTTT. The V gene is TRBV6-2 or TRBV6-3, the J gene TRBJ2-3, with D tentatively TRBD2 (5 bases). Germline CDR1 and CDR2: MNHEY and SVGEGT. V was trimmed by 2 bases and J by 4 bases, leaving 22 bases between them. The CDR3 is made up of 18 amino acids.

This clonotype was found many times. This chain connects TRBV3-1 to TRBJ1-1; 7 nucleotides line up with TRBD1. Per germline, CDR1 LGHDT and CDR2 YNNKEL (reference sequence). This CDR3 comprises 14 residues. Trimming cost V 4 bases and J 6 bases; bases outside gene matches: 8. Written as DNA, the CDR3 is TGTGCCAGCAGCCTCAGACAGGGACTGTCTGAAGCTTTCTTT. Translated, it gives CASSLRQGLSEAFF.